This is a list of T cell receptor beta chains from one sample in a study of T cells in Graves' hyperthyroidism and ophthalmopathy. TCRdb re-called the multiplex PCR reads through MiXCR, storing one row per CDR3 protein. There are about 290,000 distinct CDR3 sequences in the sample; over 12% occur only once, and more than 30% lies in the top ten. Sequencing was performed on blood. The receptors stem from a woman in her forties or fifties with Graves' hyperthyroidism that later progressed to Graves' ophthalmopathy. Both conserved end residues are part of each CDR3. D genes are given only for firm matches. Where a row states a size, it is once, few, many or the class of an expanded clone; other rows omit it.

CDR3 DNA,CDR3 protein,V gene,clone size,D gene,J gene
TGTGCCAGCAGCTTTCGGGTCGCGAACACTGAAGCTTTCTTT,CASSFRVANTEAFF,TRBV11-2,many,.,TRBJ1-1
TGTGCCAGCAGTCCACCCTATGGACAGGGGCTTCCTGGAAACACCATATATTTT,CASSPPYGQGLPGNTIYF,TRBV28,.,TRBD1,TRBJ1-3
TGTGCCAGCAGCCCCACGTACGGGAGGGCAGAGACCCAGTACTTC,CASSPTYGRAETQYF,TRBV6-1,many,TRBD2,TRBJ2-5
TGTGCCAGCAGGACTAGCGGATGGAATGAGCAGTTCTTC,CASRTSGWNEQFF,TRBV28,many,TRBD2,TRBJ2-1
TGTGCCAGCCGGGACAGGGACACTGAAGCTTTCTTT,CASRDRDTEAFF,TRBV2,many,TRBD1,TRBJ1-1
TGTGCCTGCCCCGGGACAGGCAATTCACCCCTCCACTTT,CACPGTGNSPLHF,TRBV30,many,TRBD1,TRBJ1-6
TGCGCCAGCCAAACTAGCGGGGCACTCCGAGATACGCAGTATTTT,CASQTSGALRDTQYF,TRBV5-1,many,TRBD2,TRBJ2-3
TGTGCCAGCAGTGAAGGAAACTCTGGAAACACCATATATTTT,CASSEGNSGNTIYF,TRBV6-1,.,.,TRBJ1-3
TGTGCCTGGAGTTTTACAGGGGATGGACGCGAGACCCAGTACTTC,CAWSFTGDGRETQYF,TRBV30,many,TRBD1,TRBJ2-5
TGCAGTGCCCCCCCCGCTAGCGGGAGCTACGAGCAGTACTTC,CSAPPASGSYEQYF,TRBV20-1,.,TRBD2,TRBJ2-7
TGCGCCAGCAGCTTGGCCTTTGATAGCAGGGCAGATACGCAGTATTTT,CASSLAFDSRADTQYF,TRBV5-1,many,.,TRBJ2-3
TGTGCCAGCAGCTTTGGGACTAGCGGGAGTGTAGCCCGGGAGCTGTTTTTT,CASSFGTSGSVARELFF,TRBV7-9,many,TRBD2,TRBJ2-2
TGCGCCAGCAGTGTAGCGGTGGCGAATTCACCCCTCCACTTT,CASSVAVANSPLHF,TRBV10-1,.,.,TRBJ1-6
TGCAGTGCTACCCTTTTACGGGTGGATGAGCAGTTCTTC,CSATLLRVDEQFF,TRBV20-1,few,.,TRBJ2-1
TGCAGTGCTAGAGATCGCGGGGGGCACTATGGCTACACCTTC,CSARDRGGHYGYTF,TRBV20-1,.,.,TRBJ1-2
TGTGCCAGCAGTTACACAGGGACAGTTAATGAGCAGTTCTTC,CASSYTGTVNEQFF,TRBV6-5,few,TRBD1,TRBJ2-1
TGTGCCAGCAGCCTACCACAGGGCCCCTACGAGCAGTACTTC,CASSLPQGPYEQYF,TRBV7-9,many,.,TRBJ2-7
TGTGCCAGCAGCTACCGTTCCAATCAGCCCCAGCATTTT,CASSYRSNQPQHF,TRBV12-3/TRBV12-4,many,.,TRBJ1-5
TGCGCCAGCAGCTCGCAGGGTTTTCGGAACACCATATATTTT,CASSSQGFRNTIYF,TRBV5-1,.,.,TRBJ1-3
TGCAGTGGCTCGATGACTAGCACAGATACGCAGTATTTT,CSGSMTSTDTQYF,TRBV20-1,.,.,TRBJ2-3
TGTGCCAGCAGCTTGGACCGGGGGGACAACACCATATATTTT,CASSLDRGDNTIYF,TRBV11-2,few,.,TRBJ1-3
TGTGCCAGCAGCCTCCGAGTTTCCGGGACGGGTAAAAAACTGTTTTTT,CASSLRVSGTGKKLFF,TRBV28,many,.,TRBJ1-4
TGTGCCAGCAGCCCGGACACTAGATTTGAGCAGTTCTTC,CASSPDTRFEQFF,TRBV6-2/TRBV6-3,many,.,TRBJ2-1
TGCGCCAGCTCCCCGGGGACTAGCGTAAACGAGCAGTACTTC,CASSPGTSVNEQYF,TRBV5-1,many,TRBD2,TRBJ2-7
TGTGCCAGTAGTTGGGACAGGGGGCTAGGACCCCAGCATTTT,CASSWDRGLGPQHF,TRBV19,many,TRBD1,TRBJ1-5
TGTGCCAGCAGACGACACAGGGGGCGAAGGGACACTGAAGCTTTCTTT,CASRRHRGRRDTEAFF,TRBV28,many,TRBD1,TRBJ1-1
TGTGCCAGCAGCTCCCCAAGGGGAAATGAAGCTTTCTTT,CASSSPRGNEAFF,TRBV6-1,many,.,TRBJ1-1
TGCGCCAGCAGCCCCCATTCTAGCGGGAGGATGGACGGGGAGCTGTTTTTT,CASSPHSSGRMDGELFF,TRBV5-1,.,TRBD2,TRBJ2-2
TGTGCCAGCATGGCTAGCGGGAGCGACAATGAGCAGTTCTTC,CASMASGSDNEQFF,TRBV2,.,TRBD2,TRBJ2-1
TGTGCCAGCAGCGAGGGACCCGCCCCCGGGGAGCTGTTTTTT,CASSEGPAPGELFF,TRBV9,.,.,TRBJ2-2
TGTGCCAGCAGCTTCGGGACCGGTGCCTACGAGCAGTACTTC,CASSFGTGAYEQYF,TRBV9,many,.,TRBJ2-7
TGTGCCAGCACCTCCAGACTAGCGGGAGTTTGGGGCAATGAGCAGTTCTTC,CASTSRLAGVWGNEQFF,TRBV11-2,.,TRBD2,TRBJ2-1